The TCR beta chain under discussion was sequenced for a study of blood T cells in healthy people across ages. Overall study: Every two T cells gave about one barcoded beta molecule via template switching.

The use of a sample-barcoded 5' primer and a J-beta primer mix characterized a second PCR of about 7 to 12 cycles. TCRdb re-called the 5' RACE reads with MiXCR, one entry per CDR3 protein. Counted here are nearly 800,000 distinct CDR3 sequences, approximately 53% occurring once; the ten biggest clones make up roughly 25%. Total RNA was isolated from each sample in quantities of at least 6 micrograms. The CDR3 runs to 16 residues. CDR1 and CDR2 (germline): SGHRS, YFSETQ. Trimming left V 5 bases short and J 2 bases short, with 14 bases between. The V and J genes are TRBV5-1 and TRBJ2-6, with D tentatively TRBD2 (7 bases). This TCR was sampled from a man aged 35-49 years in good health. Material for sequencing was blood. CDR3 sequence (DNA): TGCGCCAGCAGAACTGGAGGGGGGGCTGGGGCCAACGTCCTGACTTTC. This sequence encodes CASRTGGGAGANVLTF.